The 10 T cell receptor beta chains below come from one sample, sequenced in a study of blood T cell repertoires in COVID-19. The protocol was immunoSEQ multiplex PCR, while the TCRdb copy is restricted to in-frame clones and leaves out a portion. The sample consists of 100,000 to 150,000 clones, nearly 70% of them appearing once. Material for sequencing was peripheral blood. Every receptor here comes from a woman in her 70s with acute or convalescent COVID-19.

The chain links TRBV19 to TRBJ1-5, with 8 bases that match TRBD1. This CDR3 comprises 15 residues. The germline V gene encodes CDR1 LNHDA and CDR2 SQIVND (reference sequence). The V and J ends lost 7 bases and 6 bases, in that order; junction bases with no gene match: 11. CDR3: CASTLSRGPGQPQHF. Here the CDR3 DNA reads TGTGCCAGTACTCTAAGCAGGGGGCCCGGTCAGCCCCAGCATTTT.

In this sample, this clone turned up a few times. Other DNA sequences in the same sample also yield this CDR3. The rearrangement uses TRBV19 and TRBJ2-7, with TRBD1 matching 11 bases. The J segment lost 2 bases and the V segment lost 8 bases, leaving 14 bases of the junction unmatched. Germline-derived CDR1 and CDR2 are LNHDA and SQIVND (reference sequence). The CDR3 is made up of 17 amino acids. The CDR3 nucleotides read TGTGCCAGTTCCGGCCGGACAGGGGGCGTCCACACCTACGAGCAGTACTTC. Protein sequence: CASSGRTGGVHTYEQYF.

The V gene is TRBV5-4, the J gene TRBJ1-6; D not resolved. V lost 0 bases and J 0 bases, leaving 4 bases between the germline ends. The CDR3 is made up of 15 amino acids. From germline, CDR1 is SGHNT and CDR2 YYREEE (reference sequence). CDR3 in amino acids: CASSLGSSYNSPLHF. DNA of the CDR3: TGTGCCAGCAGCTTGGGTAGCTCCTATAATTCACCCCTCCACTTT.

The rearrangement joins TRBV2 to TRBJ2-7, with TRBD1 matching 7 bases. The germline V gene encodes CDR1 SNHLY and CDR2 FYNNEI. This CDR3 spans 14 amino acids. The V segment lost 5 bases and the J segment 6 bases; nucleotides outside the gene matches: 10. CDR3 region: CASSRTGLPSEQYF. For the CDR3, the DNA is TGTGCCAGCAGTAGGACAGGCCTTCCCTCCGAGCAGTACTTC.

V usage is TRBV19 and J usage is TRBJ1-1; the D is unclear. The CDR3 covers 14 residues. The V and J ends lost 4 bases and 4 bases respectively, with 13 bases between them. Per germline, CDR1 LNHDA and CDR2 SQIVND (reference sequence). In DNA, the CDR3 is TGTGCCAGTAGTAATGAGTTCTCGGGCACTGAAGCTTTCTTT. Translated, it gives CASSNEFSGTEAFF.

The sample holds one count of this clone. This rearrangement joins TRBV29-1 to TRBJ2-1; D is unresolved. The CDR3 runs 11 residues. V lost 2 bases to trimming and J lost 8 bases, with 7 bases between them. Germline CDR1 and CDR2: SQVTM and ANQGSEA. The CDR3 DNA sequence: TGCAGCGTTGAAAATCTTTATGAGCAGTTCTTC. Its translation: CSVENLYEQFF.

The V and J genes are TRBV5-4 and TRBJ2-7; 7 nucleotides align to TRBD1. Trimming took 4 bases from V and 3 from J; bases not matched to a gene: 1. The CDR3 runs to 12 residues. From germline, CDR1 is SGHNT and CDR2 YYREEE (reference sequence). The CDR3: CASSGDSYEQYF. CDR3 bases: TGTGCCAGCAGCGGGGACAGCTACGAGCAGTACTTC. Together with reference TRBV5-4 and TRBJ2-7, the CDR3 gives the full variable domain: ETGVTQSPTHLIKTRGQQVTLRCSSQSGHNTVSWYQQALGQGPQFIFQYYREEENGRGNFPPRFSGLQFPNYSSELNVNALELDDSALYLCASSGDSYEQYFGPGTRLTVT.

The chain employs TRBV2 and TRBJ2-2; D may be TRBD1 (6 bases). Trimming cost V 1 base and J 5 bases, with 8 bases left between them. This CDR3 is built from 14 residues. From germline, CDR1 is SNHLY and CDR2 FYNNEI. CDR3 nucleotide sequence: TGTGCCAGCAGTGAAGACAGGGCTACCGGGGAGCTGTTTTTT. Translated: CASSEDRATGELFF.

V is TRBV18 and J is TRBJ1-6; 8 bases line up with TRBD1. This CDR3 contains 17 residues. Trimming cost V 4 bases and J 5 bases; bases outside gene matches: 10. CDR1 is KGHSH, CDR2 LQKENI, per germline. The CDR3 is CASSLNRGRSHNSPLHF. In nucleotides, the CDR3 is TGTGCCAGCTCACTAAACAGGGGGAGATCGCATAATTCACCCCTCCACTTT.

V usage is TRBV12-5 and J usage is TRBJ1-3; D unresolved. The CDR3 loop spans 15 amino acids. Deletions cut 3 bases from V and 0 bases from J, with 9 bases between. From germline, CDR1 is LGHNT and CDR2 FRNRAP. The CDR3: CASGFSNHSGNTIYF. In DNA, the CDR3 is TGTGCTAGTGGTTTCTCTAACCACTCTGGAAACACCATATATTTT.